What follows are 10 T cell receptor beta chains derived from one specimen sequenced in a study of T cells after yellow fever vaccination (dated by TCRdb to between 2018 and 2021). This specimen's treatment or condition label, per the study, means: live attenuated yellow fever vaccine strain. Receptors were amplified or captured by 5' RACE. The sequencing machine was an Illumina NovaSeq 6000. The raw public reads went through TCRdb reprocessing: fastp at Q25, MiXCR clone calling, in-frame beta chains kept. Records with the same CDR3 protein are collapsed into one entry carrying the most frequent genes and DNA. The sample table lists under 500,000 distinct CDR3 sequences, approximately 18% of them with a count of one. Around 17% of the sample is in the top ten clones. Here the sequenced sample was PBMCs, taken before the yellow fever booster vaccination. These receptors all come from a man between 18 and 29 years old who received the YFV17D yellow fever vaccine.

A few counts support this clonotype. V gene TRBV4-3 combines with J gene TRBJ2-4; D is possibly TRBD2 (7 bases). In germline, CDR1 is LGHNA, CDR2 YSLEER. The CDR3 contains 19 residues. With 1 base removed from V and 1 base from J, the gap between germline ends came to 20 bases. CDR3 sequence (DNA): TGCGCCAGCAGCCAAGCCTGGGGGGGCAGGGGATTCGCCAAAAACATTCAGTACTTC. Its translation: CASSQAWGGRGFAKNIQYF.

The CDR3: CASSYGATEYNEQFF. The CDR3 bases are TGTGCCAGCAGTTACGGGGCTACCGAATACAATGAGCAGTTCTTC. V and J are TRBV6-5 and TRBJ2-1; D is perhaps TRBD1 (5 bases). The CDR3 loop spans 15 amino acids. The V end was cut by 2 bases, the J end by 4 bases, with 12 bases between. Germline V gene sequence: CDR1 MNHEY, CDR2 SVGAGI.

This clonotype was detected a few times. The CDR3 bases are TGTGCCAGCAGTTACTCCCAGGGCTATAACTATGGCTACACCTTC. It codes for CASSYSQGYNYGYTF. The gene calls are TRBV6-5 and TRBJ1-2, with D tentatively TRBD1 (5 bases). This CDR3 region has 15 residues. Germline V lookup: CDR1 MNHEY, CDR2 SVGAGI. Trimming cost V 0 bases and J 1 base, with 9 bases left between them.

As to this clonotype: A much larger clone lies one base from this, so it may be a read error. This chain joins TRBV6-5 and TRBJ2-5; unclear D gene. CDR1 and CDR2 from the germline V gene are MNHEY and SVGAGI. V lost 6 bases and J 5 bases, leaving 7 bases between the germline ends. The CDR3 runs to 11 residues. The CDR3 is CASSSLETQYF. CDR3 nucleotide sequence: TGTGCCAGCAGCTCCTTGGAGACCCAGTACTTC.

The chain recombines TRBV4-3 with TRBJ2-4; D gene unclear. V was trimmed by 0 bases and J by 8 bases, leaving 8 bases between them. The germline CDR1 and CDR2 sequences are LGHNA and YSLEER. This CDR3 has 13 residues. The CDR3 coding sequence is TGCGCCAGCAGCCAAGATAGGAGAGACATTCAGTACTTC. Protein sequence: CASSQDRRDIQYF.

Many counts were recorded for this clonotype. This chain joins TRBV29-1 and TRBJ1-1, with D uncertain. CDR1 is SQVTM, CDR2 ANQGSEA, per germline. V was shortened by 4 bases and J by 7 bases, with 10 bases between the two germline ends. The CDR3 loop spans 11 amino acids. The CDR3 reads CSVGSGGEAFF. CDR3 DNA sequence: TGCAGCGTTGGCAGTGGTGGTGAAGCTTTCTTT.

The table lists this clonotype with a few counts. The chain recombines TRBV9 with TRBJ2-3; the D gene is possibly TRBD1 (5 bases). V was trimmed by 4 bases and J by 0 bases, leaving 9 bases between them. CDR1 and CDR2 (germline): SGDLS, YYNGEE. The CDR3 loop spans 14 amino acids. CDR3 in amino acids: CASSWGSSTDTQYF. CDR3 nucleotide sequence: TGTGCCAGCAGCTGGGGCTCAAGCACAGATACGCAGTATTTT.

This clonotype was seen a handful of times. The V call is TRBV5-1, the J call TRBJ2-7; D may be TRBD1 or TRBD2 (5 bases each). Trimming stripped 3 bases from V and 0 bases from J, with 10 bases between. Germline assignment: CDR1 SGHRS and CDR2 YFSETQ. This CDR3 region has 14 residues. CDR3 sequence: CASSWGLGSYEQYF. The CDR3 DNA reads TGCGCCAGCAGCTGGGGGTTGGGCTCCTACGAGCAGTACTTC.

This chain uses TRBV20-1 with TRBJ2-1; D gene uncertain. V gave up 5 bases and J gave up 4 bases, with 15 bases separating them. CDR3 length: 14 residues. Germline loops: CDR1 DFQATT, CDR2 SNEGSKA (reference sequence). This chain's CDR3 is CSAPPSGSYNEQFF. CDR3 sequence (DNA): TGCAGTGCTCCCCCGTCAGGCTCTTACAATGAGCAGTTCTTC.

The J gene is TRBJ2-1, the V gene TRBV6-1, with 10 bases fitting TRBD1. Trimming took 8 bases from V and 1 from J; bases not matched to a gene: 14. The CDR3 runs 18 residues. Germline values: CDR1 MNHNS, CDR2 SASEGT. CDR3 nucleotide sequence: TGTGCCAGCGGCGGGACAGGGGCGAGAGGCCGGTCCTACAATGAGCAGTTCTTC. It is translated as CASGGTGARGRSYNEQFF.